One and the same sample provided the 30 T cell receptor beta chains below, sequenced in a study of T cells in Graves' hyperthyroidism and ophthalmopathy. RNA transcripts gave rise to amplified TCR beta CDR3 regions. Primed by the HTBI set, a first-round RT-PCR was run on the TCR CDR3. TCRdb analysed the multiplex PCR reads with MiXCR anew, one entry per CDR3 protein. This sample has about 49,000 distinct CDR3 sequences, with 45% to 65% found just once. Sequencing was performed on peripheral blood or thyroid tissue (not recorded which). These receptors were taken from a man between 18 and 29 years old with Graves' hyperthyroidism.

This clonotype was counted many times. This chain links TRBV12-3 or TRBV12-4 with TRBJ1-6; no clear D gene. Trimming pared 5 bases from V and 7 bases from J, leaving 9 bases between. This CDR3 is 13 amino acids long. CDR3 residues: CASSKTRNSPLHF. The CDR3 DNA reads TGTGCCAGCAGTAAGACCAGGAATTCACCCCTCCACTTT.

V and J are TRBV28 and TRBJ1-4, with TRBD1 matching 8 bases. Looked up from germline, CDR1 is MDHEN and CDR2 is SYDVKM. Trimming removed 6 bases from V and 7 bases from J; junction bases left unmatched: 13. The CDR3 has 16 residues. This CDR3 is CASSTLTGGGREKLFF. The CDR3 region has the DNA TGTGCCAGCAGCACCCTAACAGGGGGGGGCCGTGAAAAACTGTTTTTT.

CDR3 bases: TGTGCCAGCGGTGAGACTAGCGGGAGTAGGTCCCAGTACTTC. This codes for CASGETSGSRSQYF. This chain uses TRBV7-2 with TRBJ2-5; 12 positions agree with TRBD2. Germline values: CDR1 SGHTA, CDR2 FQGNSA. Trimming at V came to 8 bases and at J to 9 bases, leaving 10 bases not matched to a gene. The CDR3 runs 14 residues.

This clonotype appeared many times. The J gene is TRBJ2-2, the V gene TRBV5-1; a possible D gene is TRBD2 (5 bases). CDR3 length: 15 amino acids. V gave up 4 bases and J gave up 4 bases, with 14 bases separating them. Germline values: CDR1 SGHRS, CDR2 YFSETQ. DNA for the CDR3: TGCGCCAGCAGCCCTGGGCTAGCAAGCACCGGGGAGCTGTTTTTT. It specifies CASSPGLASTGELFF.

This clonotype is a singleton in its sample. One end of the junction varies from germline; a read error may be responsible. The V gene is TRBV5-1, the J gene TRBJ1-5; a weak D match, TRBD1 (5 bases). CDR1 and CDR2 (germline): SGHRS, YFSETQ. The CDR3 runs 13 residues. The CDR3 sequence is CASRIDRKQPQHF. In DNA form, the CDR3 reads TGCGCCAGCAGAATTGACAGAAAACAGCCCCAGCATTTC.

This clonotype appeared a few times. The gene calls are TRBV5-1 and TRBJ2-1; D is perhaps TRBD2 (5 bases). The CDR3 covers 16 residues. The ends were cut back, 2 bases at V and 2 bases at J, with 14 bases in the middle. CDR1 is SGHRS, CDR2 YFSETQ, per germline. The CDR3 bases are TGCGCCAGCAGCTTTATAGCGTTGAGCCCCTACAATGAGCAGTTCTTC. Translation: CASSFIALSPYNEQFF.

The gene calls are TRBV6-2 or TRBV6-3 and TRBJ2-2; 10 bases are shared with TRBD2. The ends lost 7 bases at V and 4 bases at J; junction bases unmatched: 9. This CDR3 region has 16 residues. Germline V gene lookup returns CDR1 MNHEY and CDR2 SVGEGT. The CDR3 region has the DNA TGTGCCAGCACAGCGGGAGGGCAGTCGACCACCGGGGAGCTGTTTTTT. It specifies CASTAGGQSTTGELFF.

This chain links TRBV6-1 with TRBJ1-6; 8 positions match TRBD1. CDR1 is MNHNS, CDR2 SASEGT, per germline. After removal of 7 bases from V and 9 bases from J, the junction contained 5 bases not matched to a gene. This CDR3 comprises 13 residues. DNA of the CDR3: TGTGCCAGCAAGACAGGGGAAGCTTCACCCCTCCACTTT. Its protein is CASKTGEASPLHF.

This clonotype was detected ten times or more. This chain connects TRBV10-3 to TRBJ2-7, with 10 bases matching TRBD1. V gave up 0 bases and J gave up 3 bases; unmatched junction bases: 2. The CDR3 is 15 amino acids. The germline V gene encodes CDR1 ENHRY and CDR2 SYGVKD. Here the CDR3 reads CAISESRDRGYEQYF. The CDR3 coding sequence is TGTGCCATCAGTGAGTCGAGGGACAGGGGCTACGAGCAGTACTTC.

This chain uses TRBV6-5 with TRBJ2-3, with 10 positions matching TRBD2. Trimming took 2 bases from V and 2 from J; bases not matched to a gene: 1. This CDR3 is built from 15 residues. CDR1 is MNHEY and CDR2 is SVGAGI in the germline V gene. Written as DNA, the CDR3 is TGTGCCAGCAGTTACGGGACTAGCGACACAGATACGCAGTATTTT. The encoded protein is CASSYGTSDTDTQYF.

About this clonotype: One end of the junction fails to match germline, which may point to a read error. The V call is TRBV12-3 or TRBV12-4, the J call TRBJ2-2; D may be TRBD2 (5 bases). The CDR3 sequence is 12 residues long. This CDR3 reads CASSFESGELLF. CDR3 bases: TGTGCCAGCAGTTTCGAGTCCGGGGAGCTGCTCTTT.

The chain links TRBV7-2 to TRBJ2-7; TRBD2 might be the D (6 bases). Trimming removed 5 bases at V and 2 bases at J, with 16 bases between. Per the germline V gene, CDR1 is SGHTA and CDR2 is FQGNSA. The CDR3 has 15 residues. In DNA, the CDR3 is TGTGCCAGCAGCCCCTCGAAATGGGGGGCCTACGAGCAGTACTTC. Its translation is CASSPSKWGAYEQYF.

The chain's CDR3 is CASSPSPNSPLHF. The CDR3 nucleotides are TGTGCCAGCAGCCCCAGTCCGAATTCACCCCTCCACTTT. This chain links TRBV14 with TRBJ1-6; unclear D gene. The CDR3 consists of 13 residues. Germline assignment: CDR1 SGHDN and CDR2 FVKESK. V was cut by 4 bases and J by 7 bases, with 8 bases left in between.

This clonotype was found a few times. The V and J genes are TRBV25-1 and TRBJ2-5; 7 bases are a match to TRBD1. The CDR3 has 17 amino acids. Germline V gene sequence: CDR1 MGHDK, CDR2 SYGVNS. V gave up 1 base and J gave up 9 bases; unmatched junction bases: 17. The CDR3 coding sequence is TGTGCCAGCAGTGAATGCAAGACAGGGAATAGCAATCAGCCCCAGTACTTC. It yields the protein CASSECKTGNSNQPQYF.

This clonotype is medium-sized in the sample. The chain links TRBV7-8 to TRBJ1-4; TRBD1 is a possible D gene (6 bases). Deletions cut 0 bases from V and 3 bases from J, with 8 bases between. This CDR3 contains 15 residues. Germline V lookup: CDR1 SGHVS, CDR2 FQNEAQ. The CDR3, as DNA: TGTGCCAGCAGCTTAGCAACAGGGTCTAATGAAAAACTGTTTTTT. It translates to CASSLATGSNEKLFF.

The table lists this clonotype with a few counts. This may stem from a read error, because a much larger clone lies one nucleotide away. This likely comes from a read error, as the CDR3 has no conserved phenylalanine or tryptophan at its end. This chain uses TRBV19 with TRBJ2-7; possible D gene TRBD2, 5 bases. The CDR3 contains 13 residues. V was trimmed by 10 bases and J by 2 bases, leaving 15 bases between them. Germline-derived CDR1 and CDR2 are LNHDA and SQIVND (reference sequence). The CDR3 DNA sequence: TGTGCCACCGAGGGTCCAGCAACCTACGAGCAGTACCTC. It codes for CATEGPATYEQYL.

In regard to this clonotype: One junction end does not reproduce the germline sequence, and a read error may be involved. V and J are TRBV7-2 and TRBJ1-1; perhaps TRBD1 as D (6 bases). Germline values: CDR1 SGHTA, CDR2 FQGNSA. CDR3 size: 14 residues. The CDR3 here is CASSYGIGGAEAFF. CDR3 DNA: TGTGCCAGTAGCTACGGGATAGGGGGTGCTGAAGCTTTCTTT.

This clonotype appeared many times. The V call is TRBV6-1, the J call TRBJ1-5, with 7 nucleotides matching TRBD1. After removal of 4 bases from V and 2 bases from J, the junction contained 2 bases not matched to a gene. The CDR3 loop spans 14 amino acids. The germline V gene encodes CDR1 MNHNS and CDR2 SASEGT. The CDR3 DNA is TGTGCCAGCAGTGTTGACAGGGGCAATCAGCCCCAGCATTTT. Amino acid sequence: CASSVDRGNQPQHF.

The rearrangement links TRBV29-1 to TRBJ2-5, with 11 bases aligning to TRBD1. This CDR3 has 14 residues. Germline-derived CDR1 and CDR2 are SQVTM and ANQGSEA. Losses at the gene ends were 2 bases for V and 11 bases for J; bases not matched to a gene: 10. The CDR3 bases are TGCAGCGTTGAAAACGGACAGGGGGCGGGAGAGCAGTACTTC. It is translated as CSVENGQGAGEQYF.

This clonotype occurred many times. V is TRBV3-1 and J is TRBJ1-2; D is unresolved. With 7 bases removed from V and 4 bases from J, the gap between germline ends came to 16 bases. Germline V gene sequence: CDR1 LGHDT, CDR2 YNNKEL (reference sequence). The CDR3 spans 14 residues. The CDR3 coding sequence is TGTGCCAGCACCCGACGAGGTTCGGGCTATGGCTACACCTTC. It translates to CASTRRGSGYGYTF.

The V and J genes are TRBV29-1 and TRBJ2-7; D possibly corresponds to TRBD1 (6 bases). The ends were cut back, 0 bases at V and 3 bases at J, with 15 bases in the middle. Germline CDR1 is SQVTM and CDR2 is ANQGSEA. CDR3 length: 15 amino acids. CDR3 sequence (DNA): TGCAGCGTTGAAGAGGGGCAGGGGTTTGGCTACGAGCAGTACTTC. Its translation: CSVEEGQGFGYEQYF.

This sequence joins TRBV2 and TRBJ1-2; D is ambiguous. The V and J ends lost 10 bases and 5 bases respectively, with 17 bases between them. Germline values: CDR1 SNHLY, CDR2 FYNNEI. The CDR3 totals 13 residues. CDR3 residues: CAISLGSGYGYTF. Here the CDR3 DNA reads TGTGCCATATCCCTGGGGTCAGGATATGGCTACACCTTC. Together with reference TRBV2 and TRBJ1-2, the CDR3 gives the full variable domain: EPEVTQTPSHQVTQMGQEVILRCVPISNHLYFYWYRQILGQKVEFLVSFYNNEISEKSEIFDDQFSVERPDGSNFTLKIRSTKLEDSAMYFCAISLGSGYGYTFGSGTRLTVV.

The V and J genes are TRBV5-1 and TRBJ2-5; TRBD2 matches at 7 bases. This CDR3 spans 13 amino acids. The germline V gene has CDR1 SGHRS and CDR2 YFSETQ. With 6 bases clipped from V and 5 bases from J, the junction kept 7 bases outside the gene matches. CDR3 region: CASNSGGGETQYF. The CDR3 nucleotides read TGCGCCAGCAACTCGGGAGGAGGGGAGACCCAGTACTTC.

This clonotype was detected ten times or more. The CDR3 here is CSARDRGLKGYTF. The CDR3 nucleotides are TGCAGTGCTAGAGACAGGGGGCTAAAGGGCTACACCTTC. The chain joins TRBV20-1 to TRBJ1-2, with 8 bases aligning to TRBD1. The CDR3 runs to 13 residues. CDR1 DFQATT and CDR2 SNEGSKA come from the germline V gene (reference sequence). The V gene end was trimmed by 0 bases and the J gene end by 8 bases; junction bases not matched to a gene: 5.

This rearrangement joins TRBV20-1 to TRBJ2-7; no firm D call. The CDR3 covers 12 residues. Deletions cut 5 bases from V and 5 bases from J, with 13 bases between. Germline V lookup: CDR1 DFQATT, CDR2 SNEGSKA (reference sequence). CDR3 region: CSAGNTAHEQYF. DNA of the CDR3: TGCAGTGCTGGAAATACAGCGCACGAGCAGTACTTC.

This chain uses TRBV25-1 with TRBJ1-5; unclear D gene. Germline V gene sequence: CDR1 MGHDK, CDR2 SYGVNS. V lost 6 bases and J lost 8, with 14 bases in between. The CDR3 consists of 13 residues. The CDR3 spells CASSGRGSEPQHF. The CDR3 DNA is TGTGCCAGCAGCGGGAGAGGGTCGGAGCCCCAGCATTTT.

The chain recombines TRBV4-3 with TRBJ1-1; a possible D gene is TRBD1 (5 bases). Germline V gene lookup returns CDR1 LGHNA and CDR2 YSLEER. V was cut by 0 bases and J by 4 bases, with 18 bases left in between. The CDR3 has 17 residues. The CDR3 region has the DNA TGCGCCAGCAGCCAAGATGATGGTTGGTGGGGGACCACTGAAGCTTTCTTT. It encodes CASSQDDGWWGTTEAFF.

Note on this clonotype: At one of its ends the junction is not consistent with the germline gene, which may arise from a read error. This rearrangement joins TRBV5-6 to TRBJ1-1, with TRBD1 matching over 9 bases. CDR1 is SGHDT, CDR2 YYEEEE, per germline. CDR3 length: 15 amino acids. This CDR3 is CARSATGGVDTEAFF. As DNA, the CDR3 is TGTGCCCGCAGTGCCACAGGGGGCGTGGACACCGAAGCTTTCTTT.

The sample holds many counts of this clonotype. The chain carries TRBV20-1 and TRBJ2-3; no clear D gene. Germline CDR1 reads DFQATT; CDR2 reads SNEGSKA (reference sequence). The V gene lost 3 bases and the J gene lost 1 base, with 14 bases spanning the gap. This CDR3 has 15 amino acids. Written as DNA, the CDR3 is TGCAGTGCTAGGGACGACTGGGTTCGCACAGATACGCAGTATTTT. It codes for CSARDDWVRTDTQYF.

As regards this clonotype: The conserved phenylalanine or tryptophan normally closing the CDR3 is absent here, so this likely arose from a read error. The rearrangement joins TRBV7-9 to TRBJ1-2, with TRBD1 identical over 8 bases. The germline CDR1 and CDR2 sequences are SEHNR and FQNEAQ (reference sequence). J gave up 4 bases and V 6 bases, and 4 bases lay outside the gene matches. CDR3 length: 13 amino acids. CDR3 nucleotide sequence: TGTGCCAGCAGTCAAACAGGGGGCTATGGCTACACCCTC. Translated: CASSQTGGYGYTL.